This T cell receptor beta chain was identified during a study of beta chain features in type 1 diabetes. Study context: The study examined around 98,000,000 sorted cells across all samples. Findings and caveats of the study: Small HLA sub-analyses could not settle whether HLA shapes TCRB rearrangement. Since sequencing was performed on cDNA, cells with high TCR expression could be over-represented. In type 1 diabetes patients, VDJ junctions had fewer insertions; deletions at these junctions were more frequent.

Since all of the isolated RNA was reverse transcribed, expressed TCRB transcripts were what got sequenced. This table comes from immunoSEQ multiplex PCR, and its TCRdb copy is limited to in-frame clones, with some not included. The profile shows hundreds of thousands of clones, 15% of them singletons. CDR3 length: 18 amino acids. V lost 6 bases and J 0 bases, leaving 21 bases between the germline ends. CDR1 is MNHEY, CDR2 SMNVEV, per germline (reference sequence). This clone was seen more than once but under ten times. What it binds is not known. The TCR comes from a man aged 18 to 30 in good health. The rearrangement links TRBV27 to TRBJ1-5, with a weak D call TRBD1 (5 bases). The sequenced sample was naive CD4+ T cells from blood. The chain's CDR3 is CASRSGDGSPVSNQPQHF. The DNA for the CDR3 is TGTGCCAGCAGGTCGGGGGACGGGTCCCCCGTTAGCAATCAGCCCCAGCATTTT.